This T cell receptor beta chain was captured by sequencing in a study of CD8+CD57+ T cells in acquired aplastic anemia (dated by TCRdb to 2016 to 2019). Describing the broader study: On average, sorted CD4+ and CD8+ cells yielded approximately 3 ug of extracted DNA, with a range of about 0.17 to 27.4 ug. An average of approximately 10 million reads for CD4+ cells and 11 million to 12 million reads for CD8+ cells was obtained from healthy donor samples.

Ten or more counts support this clonotype. Its cognate antigen has yet to be identified. No base quality values were provided; no much bigger clone lies one nucleotide off. V lost 0 bases and J lost 6 bases; the stretch between them is 9 bases long. The germline V gene specifies SGDLS as CDR1 and YYNGEE as CDR2. The CDR3 has 13 amino acids, counting the end cysteine and phenylalanine. CDR3 DNA is the only sequence kept; it has 39 bases, read in frame from the first base. Genomic DNA was used as template for profiling of TCR beta VDJ combinations and CDR3 sequences. TCR repertoire sequencing was run on an Illumina HiSeq 2000. The study's processing was this. Repertoire assessment relied on Simpson's diversity index, CDR3 size and DJ length profiles, and TRBV/TRBJ rearrangement plots. The most abundant DNA sequence in the deep sequencing data was taken as the immunodominant clone. CDR3 amino acid sequences were checked for sharing between subjects and were compared against published repertoires and the VDJdb database. TCRdb reanalyzed the raw reads on its own, using fastp at Q25 for trimming and MiXCR for clone calling, and kept in-frame beta chains. Records with the same CDR3 protein are collapsed into one entry carrying the most frequent genes and DNA. The V and J calls and clone size are TCRdb's, not the authors'. Here the sample has around 150,000 distinct CDR3 sequences; 41% occur a single time. The top ten clones comprise 6.5% to 10% of the sample.

The study deep-sequenced TCR repertoires of sorted CD4+ and CD8+ blood T cells from severe aplastic anemia patients and healthy subjects. Ficoll-Paque density gradient centrifugation was used to isolate peripheral blood mononuclear cells. Before DNA was extracted, CD4+ and CD8+ T cells were sorted using either FACS or magnetic beads. The investigation overall reported the following: About 29 CD8+ CDR3 sequences were found to be shared between patients and controls, but these sequences appeared to be highly expressed in patients and within the immunodominant clones of the patients. No significant difference in CD8+ Simpson's diversity was found between patients and healthy controls (P=0.060).

Recombination linked TRBV9 to TRBJ1-2, and perhaps TRBD1 as D gene, on 5 matching bases. The clonotype originates from a human donor in good health, serving as a control. Source material: sorted CD4+, CD8+, or CD8+CD57+ T cells (not recorded which) from PBMCs. This receptor has the CDR3 CASSVGQGDGYTF. Read as DNA, the sequence is TGTGCCAGCAGCGTAGGTCAGGGTGATGGCTACACCTTC.